The TCR beta chain under discussion was sequenced for a study of beta chain features in type 1 diabetes (dated by TCRdb to about 2018). Study-level background: Mean age, gender distribution, total cell number and subset yield were not different between patients and healthy donors. A total of 85 million to 140 million sorted cells were examined across all samples, and the number of cells per subset was strongly correlated with RNA yield. The study compared TCRB repertoires of sorted circulating CD4+ T cell subsets between recently diagnosed type 1 diabetes patients and matched healthy donors. Regulatory and stem cell-like memory subsets were isolated from only 8 patients and roughly eight healthy donors, whereas naive and central memory subsets came from all 30 or so donors. The paper's findings and limits, for the study overall: A moderate but significant shortening of TCRB CDR3 length was observed in type 1 diabetes patients in all four CD4+ subsets. Because small numbers of individuals were included in the HLA sub-analyses, any influence of HLA type on TCRB rearrangement was left unresolved. At VDJ recombination sites, type 1 diabetes patients had fewer insertions and more deleted nucleotides, which implies abnormalities in thymic rearrangement. Because cDNA was sequenced instead of genomic DNA, activated cells with high expression could be over-represented, although the groups did not differ in activation or CD3 levels. Naive, central memory and regulatory TCRB repertoires appeared more similar among patients than among healthy donors. Shorter templates might be favored by PCR, yet because patient and control samples were amplified and corrected together, any such skew would affect both groups equally.

A single peripheral blood draw of about 120 mL on average was collected from each donor into heparinised tubes. Naive, central memory, regulatory and stem cell-like memory CD4+ T cells were sorted on a BD FACSAria II using a panel including CD45RO, CCR7, CD25, CD127, CD95 and CD27. Every sorted population had a purity above 98%. PBMCs were isolated right away by Lymphoprep density gradient centrifugation and were stained directly, without culture. So that batch effects would be minimized, each experiment stained and sorted samples in pairs, pairing one healthy donor with one patient. The entire isolated RNA was reverse transcribed using the High Capacity cDNA Reverse Transcription Kit, and thus expressed TCRB transcripts were sequenced. Naive, central memory and regulatory T cell samples underwent deep immunoSEQ sequencing, averaging around 4 million total reads per sample. Sorted cells were lysed in RLT buffer, and RNA was extracted using DNase-treated RNeasy Micro or Mini kits according to cell number. Each cell subset was processed separately to prevent cross-contamination, with patient and healthy donor samples processed together. The immunoSEQ multiplex PCR was used to amplify TCRB sequences from cDNA, generating 87-bp fragments that spanned the CDR3 region. The amplicons were sequenced using the Illumina HiSeq platform. From the authors' description of their analysis: Synthetic template baselines were used to correct PCR bias computationally, reads within Hamming distance 2 were collapsed, and singletons that could not be merged were discarded. Reads were aligned against IMGT to assign V, D and J genes, CDR3 length and insertions or deletions at six rearrangement sites. Within each subset, clonotype counts were normalized to sorted cell number, and only after that were true diversity and Gini coefficients computed with the tcR R package. The overlap coefficient, calculated on TCRB nucleotide sequences, was used to quantify repertoire sharing. Out-of-frame TCRB sequences from naive cells were analyzed as a proxy for the pre-selection repertoire. TCRdb's version of the immuneACCESS table is confined to in-frame rearrangements and falls short of the full clone set. An unresolved V gene accounts for under half of the shortfall where checked; the remainder is of unknown origin. D and trimming come from the DNA, and the V and J calls and clone size come from that table. Here the sample has roughly 340,000 clones; 13% occur a single time. Of the sample, 0.015% falls within the top ten clones.

On this clone: What antigen it recognizes has not been identified. No base quality information exists; no much larger clone differs at one position.

Taken from the germline V gene (reference sequence), the CDR1 and CDR2 loops are DFQATT and SNEGSKA. V is pared back by 6 bases and J by 4 bases, with 4 bases lying between the germline termini. Measured from the cysteine to the phenylalanine, the CDR3 is 9 residues long. Of the read, only the CDR3 DNA is kept; its 27 bases are in frame from base 1. The chain employs TRBV20-1 and TRBJ2-7, with an unclear D gene assignment. The sequence came from a woman under 30 with type 1 diabetes. Material for sequencing was naive CD4+ T cells from blood. This specimen's cell subset or site label, per the study, means: true naive CD4+ T cells. The nucleotides read TGCAGTGCCATTTACGAGCAGTACTTC. Translated, this is CSAIYEQYF.